This entry features one TCR beta chain sequence. Authors' analysis steps: Amplifying reference gene primers gave estimates of nucleated cell counts. The assay was immunoSEQ multiplex PCR, and TCRdb's table has in-frame clones only and misses some. V and J calls and clone size follow that table, whereas D and trimming were derived from the DNA. The sample has some 80,000 clones; 80% to 85% are singletons. This specimen comes from a study of blood T cell repertoires in COVID-19. For the study at large: Spain, Italy and the United States supplied samples that represented acute and convalescent COVID-19. The cDNA or gDNA used as material had been derived from T cells, B-cell-depleted T cells, or PBMCs.

The CDR3 spans 15 residues. J gave up 7 bases and V 3 bases, and 11 bases lay outside the gene matches. CDR1 DFQATT and CDR2 SNEGSKA come from the germline V gene (reference sequence). The sequenced sample was peripheral blood. The clonotype was recovered from a woman in her 70s with acute or convalescent COVID-19. This chain connects TRBV20-1 to TRBJ2-1, with TRBD2 matching over 8 bases. The chain's CDR3 is CSASTSAGDGNEQFF. The CDR3 DNA reads TGCAGTGCTAGTACATCAGCGGGAGATGGGAATGAGCAGTTCTTC.